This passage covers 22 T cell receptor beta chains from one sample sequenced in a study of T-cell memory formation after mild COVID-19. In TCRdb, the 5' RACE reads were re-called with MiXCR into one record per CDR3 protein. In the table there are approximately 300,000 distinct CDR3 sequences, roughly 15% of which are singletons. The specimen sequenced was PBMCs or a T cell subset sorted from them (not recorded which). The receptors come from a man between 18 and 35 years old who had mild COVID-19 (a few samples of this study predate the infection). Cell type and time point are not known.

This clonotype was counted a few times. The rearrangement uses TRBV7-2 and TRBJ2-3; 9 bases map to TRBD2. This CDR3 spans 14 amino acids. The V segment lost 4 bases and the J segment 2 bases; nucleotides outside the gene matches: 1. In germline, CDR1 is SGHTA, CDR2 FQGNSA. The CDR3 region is CASSSSGATDTQYF. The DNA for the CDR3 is TGTGCCAGCAGCTCTAGCGGGGCCACAGATACGCAGTATTTT.

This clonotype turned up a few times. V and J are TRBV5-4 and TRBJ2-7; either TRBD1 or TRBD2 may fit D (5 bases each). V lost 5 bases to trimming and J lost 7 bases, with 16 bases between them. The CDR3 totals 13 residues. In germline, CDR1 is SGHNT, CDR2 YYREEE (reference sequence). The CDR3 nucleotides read TGTGCCAGCAGACTGACCCGGGACGGGGAGCAGTACGTC. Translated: CASRLTRDGEQYV.

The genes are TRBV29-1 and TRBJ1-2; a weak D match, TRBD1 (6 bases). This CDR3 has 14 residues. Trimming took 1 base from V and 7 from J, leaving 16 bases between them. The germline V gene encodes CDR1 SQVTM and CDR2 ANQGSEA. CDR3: CSVEASGQTGGYTF. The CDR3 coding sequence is TGCAGCGTTGAAGCGTCTGGACAGACGGGTGGCTACACCTTC. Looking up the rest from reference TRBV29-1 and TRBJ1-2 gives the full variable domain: SAVISQKPSRDICQRGTSLTIQCQVDSQVTMMFWYRQQPGQSLTLIATANQGSEATYESGFVIDKFPISRPNLTFSTLTVSNMSPEDSSIYLCSVEASGQTGGYTFGSGTRLTVV.

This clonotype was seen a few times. This chain's CDR3 is CASGGFTDTQYF. The DNA for the CDR3 is TGTGCCAGCGGGGGTTTCACAGATACGCAGTATTTT. This chain uses TRBV6-5 with TRBJ2-3, with D possibly called TRBD1 or TRBD2 (5 bases each). V lost 8 bases and J lost 2, with 8 bases in between. Germline V lookup: CDR1 MNHEY, CDR2 SVGAGI. CDR3 length equals 12 residues.

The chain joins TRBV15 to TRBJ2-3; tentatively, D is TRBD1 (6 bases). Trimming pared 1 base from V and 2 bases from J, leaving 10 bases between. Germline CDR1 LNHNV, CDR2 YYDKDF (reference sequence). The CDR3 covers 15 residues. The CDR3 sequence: CATSRVTGITDTQYF. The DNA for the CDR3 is TGTGCCACCAGCAGAGTCACAGGGATCACAGATACGCAGTATTTT.

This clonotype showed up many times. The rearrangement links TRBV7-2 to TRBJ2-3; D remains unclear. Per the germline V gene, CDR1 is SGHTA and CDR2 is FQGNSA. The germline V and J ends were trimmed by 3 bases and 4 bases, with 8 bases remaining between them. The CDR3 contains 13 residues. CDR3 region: CASSFRFPDTQYF. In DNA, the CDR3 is TGTGCCAGCAGCTTCAGGTTCCCAGATACGCAGTATTTT.

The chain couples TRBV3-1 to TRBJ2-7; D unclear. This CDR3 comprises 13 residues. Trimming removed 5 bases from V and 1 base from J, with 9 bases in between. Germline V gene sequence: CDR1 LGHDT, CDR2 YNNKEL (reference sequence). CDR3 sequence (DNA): TGTGCCAGCAGCGCCAGTCTGTCCTACGAGCAGTACTTC. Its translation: CASSASLSYEQYF.

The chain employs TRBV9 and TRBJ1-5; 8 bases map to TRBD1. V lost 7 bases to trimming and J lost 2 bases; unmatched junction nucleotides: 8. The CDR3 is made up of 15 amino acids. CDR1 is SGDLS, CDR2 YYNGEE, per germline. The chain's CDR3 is CASGIQGECNQPQHF. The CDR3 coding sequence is TGTGCCAGCGGAATACAGGGGGAATGCAATCAGCCCCAGCATTTT.

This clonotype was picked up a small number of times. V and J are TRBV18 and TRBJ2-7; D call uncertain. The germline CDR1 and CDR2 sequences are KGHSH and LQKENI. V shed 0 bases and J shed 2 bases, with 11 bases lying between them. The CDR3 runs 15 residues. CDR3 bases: TGTGCCAGCTCACCACCCACCCTGGCCCCCTACGAGCAGTACTTC. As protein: CASSPPTLAPYEQYF.

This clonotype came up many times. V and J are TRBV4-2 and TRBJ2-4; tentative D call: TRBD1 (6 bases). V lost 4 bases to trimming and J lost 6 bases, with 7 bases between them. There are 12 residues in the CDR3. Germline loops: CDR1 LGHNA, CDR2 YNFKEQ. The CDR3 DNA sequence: TGTGCCAGCAGCCTGGACAGAAACATTCAGTACTTC. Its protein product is CASSLDRNIQYF.

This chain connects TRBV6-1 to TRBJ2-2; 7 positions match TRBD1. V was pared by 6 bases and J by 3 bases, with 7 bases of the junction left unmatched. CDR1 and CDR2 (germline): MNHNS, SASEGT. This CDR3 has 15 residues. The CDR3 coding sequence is TGTGCCAGCAGCTATGACAGGGCGTACACCGGGGAGCTGTTTTTT. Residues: CASSYDRAYTGELFF.

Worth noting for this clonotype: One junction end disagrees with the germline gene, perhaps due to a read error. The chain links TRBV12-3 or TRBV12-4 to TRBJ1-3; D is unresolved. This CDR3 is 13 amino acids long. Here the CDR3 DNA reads TGTGCCAGCAGTTTAGCCCCGGAGCCAGGAGATTTTTTT. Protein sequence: CASSLAPEPGDFF.

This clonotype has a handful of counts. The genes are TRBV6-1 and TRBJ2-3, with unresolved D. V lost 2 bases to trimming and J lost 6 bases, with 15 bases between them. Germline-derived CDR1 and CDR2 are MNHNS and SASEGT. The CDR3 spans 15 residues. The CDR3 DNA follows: TGTGCCAGCAGTGAACCCCCCGGACCAGAGGATACGCAGTATTTT. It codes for CASSEPPGPEDTQYF.

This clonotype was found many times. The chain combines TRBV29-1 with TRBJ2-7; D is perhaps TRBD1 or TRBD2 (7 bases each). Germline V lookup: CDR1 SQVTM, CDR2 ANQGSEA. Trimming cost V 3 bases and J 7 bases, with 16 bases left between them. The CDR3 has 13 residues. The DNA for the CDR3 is TGCAGCGTTGACCGGCAGGGGGAGGGTGAGCAGTACTTC. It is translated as CSVDRQGEGEQYF.

The CDR3 loop is CASSLDFHSPLHF. CDR3 DNA: TGTGCCAGCAGCTTAGATTTCCATTCACCCCTCCACTTT. This chain connects TRBV7-2 to TRBJ1-6; D is unclear. The ends were cut back, 1 base at V and 8 bases at J, with 6 bases in the middle. CDR1 and CDR2 (germline): SGHTA, FQGNSA. This CDR3 spans 13 amino acids.

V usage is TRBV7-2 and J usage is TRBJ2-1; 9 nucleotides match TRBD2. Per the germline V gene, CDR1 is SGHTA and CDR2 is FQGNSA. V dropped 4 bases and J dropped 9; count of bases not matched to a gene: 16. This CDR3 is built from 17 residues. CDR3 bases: TGTGCCAGCAGCTCCCGGGGTAGCGGGGGCACTGGCCGTGAGCAGTTCTTC. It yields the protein CASSSRGSGGTGREQFF.

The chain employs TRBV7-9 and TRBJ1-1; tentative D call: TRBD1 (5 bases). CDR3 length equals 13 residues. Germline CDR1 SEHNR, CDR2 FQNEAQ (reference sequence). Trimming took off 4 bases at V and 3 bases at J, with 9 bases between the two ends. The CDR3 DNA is TGTGCCAGCAGCTCGGTGGGGGACACTGAAGCTTTCTTT. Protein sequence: CASSSVGDTEAFF.

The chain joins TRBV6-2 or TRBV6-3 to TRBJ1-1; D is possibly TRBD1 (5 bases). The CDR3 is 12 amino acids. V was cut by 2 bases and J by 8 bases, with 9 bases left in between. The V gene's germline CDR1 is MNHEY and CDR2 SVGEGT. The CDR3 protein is CASSYPTGEAFF. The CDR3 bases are TGTGCCAGCAGTTACCCAACAGGAGAAGCTTTCTTT.

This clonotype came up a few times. The CDR3 nucleotides read TGTGCCAGCGGACGGGGTACCGGGGAGCTGTTTTTT. Protein sequence: CASGRGTGELFF. This chain uses TRBV6-4 with TRBJ2-2; perhaps TRBD2 as D (5 bases). The CDR3 has 12 amino acids. Germline CDR1 reads MRHNA; CDR2 reads SNTAGT. The ends were cut back, 8 bases at V and 5 bases at J, with 9 bases in the middle.

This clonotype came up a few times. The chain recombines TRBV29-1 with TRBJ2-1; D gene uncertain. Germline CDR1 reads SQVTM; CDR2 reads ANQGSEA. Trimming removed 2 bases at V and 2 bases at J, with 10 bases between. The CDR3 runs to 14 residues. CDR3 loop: CSVERNLAYNEQFF. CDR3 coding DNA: TGCAGCGTTGAACGGAATTTGGCCTACAATGAGCAGTTCTTC.

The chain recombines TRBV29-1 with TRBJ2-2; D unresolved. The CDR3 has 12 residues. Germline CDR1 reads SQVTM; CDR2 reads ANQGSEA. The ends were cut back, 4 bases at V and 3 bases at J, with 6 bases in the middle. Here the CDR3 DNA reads TGCAGCGTTGCCGGACACACCGGGGAGCTGTTTTTT. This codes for CSVAGHTGELFF.

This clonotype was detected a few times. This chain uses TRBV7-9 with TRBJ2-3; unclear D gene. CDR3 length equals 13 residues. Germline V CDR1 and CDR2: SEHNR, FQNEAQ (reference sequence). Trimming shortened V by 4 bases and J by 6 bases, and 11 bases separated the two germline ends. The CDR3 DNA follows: TGTGCCAGCAGCTCCGGTTATGGTGATACGCAGTATTTT. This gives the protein CASSSGYGDTQYF.